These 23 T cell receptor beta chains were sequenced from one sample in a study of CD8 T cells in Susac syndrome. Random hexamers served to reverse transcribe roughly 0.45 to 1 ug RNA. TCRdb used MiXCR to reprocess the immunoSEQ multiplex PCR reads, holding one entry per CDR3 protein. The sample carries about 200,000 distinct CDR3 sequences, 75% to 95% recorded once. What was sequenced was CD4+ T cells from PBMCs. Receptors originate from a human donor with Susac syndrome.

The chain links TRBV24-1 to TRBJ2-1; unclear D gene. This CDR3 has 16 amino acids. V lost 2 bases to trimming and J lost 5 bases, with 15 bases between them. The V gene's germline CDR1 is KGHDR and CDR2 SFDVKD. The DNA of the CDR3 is TGTGCCACCAGTGATTCGGGCAGGTTACCAAACAATGAGCAGTTCTTC. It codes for CATSDSGRLPNNEQFF.

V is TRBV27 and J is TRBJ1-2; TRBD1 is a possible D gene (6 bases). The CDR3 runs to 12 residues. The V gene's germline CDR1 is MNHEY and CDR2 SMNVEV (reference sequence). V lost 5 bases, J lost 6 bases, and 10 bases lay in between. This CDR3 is CASSTGQHGYTF. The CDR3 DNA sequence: TGTGCCAGCAGTACGGGACAACATGGCTACACCTTC.

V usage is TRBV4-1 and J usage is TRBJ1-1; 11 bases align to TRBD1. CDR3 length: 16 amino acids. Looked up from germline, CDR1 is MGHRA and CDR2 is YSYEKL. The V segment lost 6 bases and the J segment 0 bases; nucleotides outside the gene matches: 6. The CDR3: CASRNRTGGLNTEAFF. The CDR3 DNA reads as TGCGCCAGCAGGAATAGGACAGGGGGCTTGAACACTGAAGCTTTCTTT.

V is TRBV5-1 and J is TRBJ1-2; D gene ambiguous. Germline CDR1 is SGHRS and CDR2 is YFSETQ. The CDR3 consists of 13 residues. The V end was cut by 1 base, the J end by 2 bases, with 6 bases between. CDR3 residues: CASSLSQNYGYTF. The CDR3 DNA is TGCGCCAGCAGCTTGTCACAGAACTATGGCTACACCTTC.

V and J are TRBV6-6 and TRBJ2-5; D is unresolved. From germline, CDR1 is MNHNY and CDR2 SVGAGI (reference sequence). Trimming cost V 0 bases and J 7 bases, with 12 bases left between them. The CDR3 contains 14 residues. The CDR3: CASSYSTRVRTQYF. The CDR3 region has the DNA TGTGCCAGCAGTTACTCGACACGGGTACGGACCCAGTACTTC.

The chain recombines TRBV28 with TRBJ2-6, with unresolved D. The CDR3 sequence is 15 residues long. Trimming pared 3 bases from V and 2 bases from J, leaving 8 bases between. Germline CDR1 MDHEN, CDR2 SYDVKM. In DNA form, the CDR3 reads TGTGCCAGCAGTTTTAGAGGCGCTGGGGCCAACGTCCTGACTTTC. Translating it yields CASSFRGAGANVLTF.

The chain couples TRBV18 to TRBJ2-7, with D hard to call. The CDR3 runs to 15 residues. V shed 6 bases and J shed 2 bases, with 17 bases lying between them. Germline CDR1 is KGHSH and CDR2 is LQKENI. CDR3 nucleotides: TGTGCCAGCTCCTACGGGTTGACGGTTCCCTACGAGCAGTACTTC. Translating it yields CASSYGLTVPYEQYF.

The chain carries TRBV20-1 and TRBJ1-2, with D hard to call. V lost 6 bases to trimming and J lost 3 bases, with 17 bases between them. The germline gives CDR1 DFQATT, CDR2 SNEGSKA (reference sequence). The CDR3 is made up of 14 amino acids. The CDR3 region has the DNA TGCAGTGCCAAAGAGGAGGCAGAATACTATGGCTACACCTTC. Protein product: CSAKEEAEYYGYTF.

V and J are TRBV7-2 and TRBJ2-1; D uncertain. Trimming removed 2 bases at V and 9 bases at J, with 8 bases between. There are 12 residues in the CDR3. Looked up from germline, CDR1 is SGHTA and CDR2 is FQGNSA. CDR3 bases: TGTGCCAGCAGCTTAAATCTCGGTGAGCAGTTCTTC. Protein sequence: CASSLNLGEQFF.

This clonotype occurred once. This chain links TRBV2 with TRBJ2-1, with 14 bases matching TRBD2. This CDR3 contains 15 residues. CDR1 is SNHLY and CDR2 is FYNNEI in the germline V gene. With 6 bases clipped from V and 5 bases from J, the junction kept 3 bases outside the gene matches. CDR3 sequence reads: CASRRLAGGNNEQFF. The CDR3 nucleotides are TGTGCCAGCAGGAGACTAGCGGGGGGGAACAATGAGCAGTTCTTC.

CDR3 amino acids: CASSPGLITDTQYF. The CDR3 region has the DNA TGCGCCAGCAGCCCGGGACTTATCACAGATACGCAGTATTTT. The J gene is TRBJ2-3, the V gene TRBV5-1; weak D call: TRBD2 (6 bases). The CDR3 runs 14 residues. V lost 4 bases and J lost 2, with 11 bases in between. CDR1 SGHRS and CDR2 YFSETQ come from the germline V gene.

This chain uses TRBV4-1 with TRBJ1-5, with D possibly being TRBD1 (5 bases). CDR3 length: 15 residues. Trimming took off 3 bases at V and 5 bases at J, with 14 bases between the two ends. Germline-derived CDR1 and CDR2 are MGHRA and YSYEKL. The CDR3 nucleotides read TGCGCCAGCAGCCACCGAAGGACATTCGATCAGCCCCAGCATTTT. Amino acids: CASSHRRTFDQPQHF.

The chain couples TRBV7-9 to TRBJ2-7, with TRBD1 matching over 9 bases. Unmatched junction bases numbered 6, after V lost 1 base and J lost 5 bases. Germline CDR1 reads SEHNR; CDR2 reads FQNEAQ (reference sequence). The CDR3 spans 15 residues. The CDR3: CASSLDGQGSHEQYF. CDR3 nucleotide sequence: TGTGCCAGCAGCTTAGACGGACAGGGGTCCCACGAGCAGTACTTC.

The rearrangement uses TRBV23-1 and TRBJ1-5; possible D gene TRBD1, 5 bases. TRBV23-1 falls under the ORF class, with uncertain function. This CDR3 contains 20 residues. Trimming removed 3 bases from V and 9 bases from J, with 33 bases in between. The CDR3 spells CASSQFRDGGVVTCVGPQHF. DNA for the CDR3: TGCGCCAGCAGTCAGTTCCGGGACGGGGGTGTTGTTACTTGTGTTGGGCCCCAGCATTTT.

Here the CDR3 DNA reads TGCAGTGCTAGAGGTGCGGGGCGGGTAAAGGCAGATACGCAGTATTTT. Its protein is CSARGAGRVKADTQYF. The chain joins TRBV20-1 to TRBJ2-3; perhaps TRBD2 as D (6 bases). Germline lookup yields CDR1 DFQATT and CDR2 SNEGSKA (reference sequence). This CDR3 comprises 16 residues. Between the trimmed V and J ends, which lost 1 base and 4 bases, there was a span of 18 bases.

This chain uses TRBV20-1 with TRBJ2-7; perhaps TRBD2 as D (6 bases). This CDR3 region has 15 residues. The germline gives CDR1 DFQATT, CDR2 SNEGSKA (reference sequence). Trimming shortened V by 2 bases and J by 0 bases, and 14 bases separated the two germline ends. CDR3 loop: CSARPEGRSSYEQYF. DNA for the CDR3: TGCAGTGCTAGACCAGAAGGGAGGAGCTCCTACGAGCAGTACTTC.

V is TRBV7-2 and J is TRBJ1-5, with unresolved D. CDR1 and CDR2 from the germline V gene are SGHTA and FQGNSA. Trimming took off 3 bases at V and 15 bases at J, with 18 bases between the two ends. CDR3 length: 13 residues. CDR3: CASSFPCVAAGHF. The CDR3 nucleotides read TGTGCCAGCAGCTTCCCGTGTGTGGCCGCCGGGCATTTT.

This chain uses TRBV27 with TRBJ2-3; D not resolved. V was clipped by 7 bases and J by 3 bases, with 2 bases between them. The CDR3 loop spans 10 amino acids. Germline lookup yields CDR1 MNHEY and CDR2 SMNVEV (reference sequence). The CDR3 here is CASMTDTQYF. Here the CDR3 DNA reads TGTGCCAGCATGACAGATACGCAGTATTTT.

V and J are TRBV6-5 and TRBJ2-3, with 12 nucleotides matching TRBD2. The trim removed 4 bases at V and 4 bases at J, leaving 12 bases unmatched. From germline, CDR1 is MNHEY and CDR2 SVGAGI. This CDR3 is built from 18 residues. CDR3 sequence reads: CASSSQMTSGSFPDTQYF. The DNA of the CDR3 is TGTGCCAGCAGTTCCCAGATGACTAGCGGGAGTTTCCCAGATACGCAGTATTTT.

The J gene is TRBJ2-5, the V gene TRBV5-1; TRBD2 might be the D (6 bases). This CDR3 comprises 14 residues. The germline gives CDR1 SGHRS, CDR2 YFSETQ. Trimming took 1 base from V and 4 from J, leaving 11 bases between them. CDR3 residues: CASSLFGGAETQYF. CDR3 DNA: TGCGCCAGCAGCTTGTTCGGGGGAGCAGAGACCCAGTACTTC.

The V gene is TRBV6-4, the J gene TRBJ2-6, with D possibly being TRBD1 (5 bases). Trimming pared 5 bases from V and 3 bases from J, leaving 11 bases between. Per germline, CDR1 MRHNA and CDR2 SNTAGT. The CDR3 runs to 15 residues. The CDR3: CASSLDSSGANVLTF. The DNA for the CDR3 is TGTGCCAGCAGTCTTGACAGTAGTGGGGCCAACGTCCTGACTTTC.

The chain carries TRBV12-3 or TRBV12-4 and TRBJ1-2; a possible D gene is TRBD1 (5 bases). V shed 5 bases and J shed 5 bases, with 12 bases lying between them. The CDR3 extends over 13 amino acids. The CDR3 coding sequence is TGTGCCAGCAGTGCTTGGGGGGGGTATGGCTACACCTTC. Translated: CASSAWGGYGYTF.

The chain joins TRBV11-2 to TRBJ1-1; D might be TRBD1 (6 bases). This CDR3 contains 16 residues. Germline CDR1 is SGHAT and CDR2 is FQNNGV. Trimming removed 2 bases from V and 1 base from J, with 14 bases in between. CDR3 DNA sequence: TGTGCCAGCAGCTTATCCCCTACGGACAGGAACACTGAAGCTTTCTTT. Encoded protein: CASSLSPTDRNTEAFF.